A single sample is the source of the 5 T cell receptor beta chains below, sequenced in a study of T cell changes during pregnancy in multiple sclerosis. The method was immunoSEQ multiplex PCR; TCRdb's version includes in-frame clones alone and lacks a portion of them. The sample lists around 80,000 clones; roughly 94% were seen once. This specimen was peripheral blood, taken before pregnancy. The origin of the receptors is a female donor with multiple sclerosis, enrolled in a pregnancy study.

This clone appeared a single time. The chain is built from TRBV28 and TRBJ1-1; possible D gene TRBD1, 6 bases. The CDR3 has 14 residues. The V end lost 2 bases, the J end lost 4 bases, and 11 bases lay between the germline ends. Looked up from germline, CDR1 is MDHEN and CDR2 is SYDVKM. The CDR3 protein is CASSLNRVGTEAFF. The CDR3, as DNA: TGTGCCAGCAGTTTAAACAGGGTGGGCACTGAAGCTTTCTTT.

The rearrangement joins TRBV28 to TRBJ1-1; 9 bases are shared with TRBD1. The V segment lost 6 bases and the J segment 6 bases; nucleotides outside the gene matches: 2. This CDR3 spans 12 amino acids. The germline V gene encodes CDR1 MDHEN and CDR2 SYDVKM. CDR3 sequence (DNA): TGTGCCAGCAGGGGACAGGGATCTGAAGCTTTCTTT. Translation gives CASRGQGSEAFF.

V gene TRBV5-6 combines with J gene TRBJ2-7; D is uncertain. CDR1 is SGHDT and CDR2 is YYEEEE in the germline V gene. This CDR3 spans 16 amino acids. The V gene lost 0 bases and the J gene lost 3 bases, with 16 bases spanning the gap. CDR3 in amino acids: CASSLAGYSNVYEQYF. Written as DNA, the CDR3 is TGTGCCAGCAGCTTGGCCGGGTACTCAAATGTCTACGAGCAGTACTTC.

V is TRBV2 and J is TRBJ2-5; 9 nucleotides align to TRBD1. CDR3 length: 13 amino acids. J was trimmed by 4 bases and V by 6 bases; bases with no gene match: 3. The V gene's germline CDR1 is SNHLY and CDR2 FYNNEI. CDR3 sequence reads: CASSTGGRETQYF. CDR3 DNA sequence: TGTGCCAGCAGCACAGGGGGCAGAGAGACCCAGTACTTC.

The gene calls are TRBV9 and TRBJ1-2; D unclear. CDR3 length: 15 amino acids. Germline CDR1 reads SGDLS; CDR2 reads YYNGEE. Trimming shortened V by 0 bases and J by 3 bases, and 12 bases separated the two germline ends. The CDR3 nucleotides read TGTGCCAGCAGCGTAGCTACTCACGGAGACTATGGCTACACCTTC. Protein: CASSVATHGDYGYTF.